The T cell receptor (beta chain) under discussion was sequenced for a study of blood T cell repertoires in COVID-19. At the level of the study: Collection of acute and convalescent COVID-19 samples took place in the United States, Italy and Spain.

V lost 3 bases, J lost 3 bases, and 7 bases stayed unmatched. The germline V gene has CDR1 SGHRS and CDR2 YFSETQ. This CDR3 comprises 18 residues. Clones were read by immunoSEQ multiplex PCR, and TCRdb kept only the in-frame ones, dropping some. The sample lists approximately 210,000 clones; around 78% were seen once. The sequence derives from a woman in her 70s with active or convalescent COVID-19. This chain links TRBV5-1 with TRBJ2-2, with TRBD2 identical over 14 bases. Sequencing used peripheral blood. CDR3 amino acids: CASSSDGTSGSYTGELFF. CDR3 nucleotide sequence: TGCGCCAGCAGCTCGGACGGGACTAGCGGGAGTTACACCGGGGAGCTGTTTTTT.